A selection of T cell receptor beta chains follows, all from one sample in a study of PD-1 blockade in classical Hodgkin lymphoma. Clones were read by immunoSEQ multiplex PCR, and TCRdb kept only the in-frame ones, dropping some. The sample lists around 7,500 clones, approximately 79% occurring once. Material: peripheral blood mononuclear cells (PBMCs), obtained at baseline. The receptor source for this set is a human donor with classical Hodgkin lymphoma. Each CDR3 is given with its conserved first and last residue. D genes are given only for firm matches. Clone size, where shown, is once, few, many, or a class for clones that have expanded.

d_call	j_call	clone_size	v_call	cdr3_aa	cdr3_nt
.	TRBJ1-5	once	TRBV2	CASSFSEGNQPQHF	TGTGCCAGCAGTTTTAGTGAAGGCAATCAGCCCCAGCATTTT
.	TRBJ2-7	.	TRBV28	CASSDRSYEQYF	TGTGCCAGCAGTGACAGGAGCTACGAGCAGTACTTC
TRBD1	TRBJ1-2	.	TRBV4-2	CASSQDQQGKGNYGYTF	TGTGCCAGCAGCCAAGATCAACAGGGGAAGGGTAACTATGGCTACACCTTC
.	TRBJ2-7	.	TRBV18	CASSPGLLYEQYF	TGTGCCAGCTCACCGGGACTCCTCTACGAGCAGTACTTC
.	TRBJ2-1	.	TRBV10-3	CAISEERPNEQFF	TGTGCCATCAGTGAGGAAAGACCCAATGAGCAGTTCTTC
.	TRBJ2-7	few	TRBV5-1	CASSSYGRGGLEQYF	TGCGCCAGCAGCTCCTACGGGAGAGGGGGACTCGAGCAGTACTTC
.	TRBJ1-4	.	TRBV9	CASSVVGARGEKLFF	TGTGCCAGCAGCGTAGTAGGGGCGCGGGGTGAAAAACTGTTTTTT
TRBD2	TRBJ2-3	.	TRBV7-2	CASIQPPLAGVDTQYF	TGTGCCAGCATCCAGCCCCCACTAGCGGGCGTAGATACGCAGTATTTT
.	TRBJ1-2	once	TRBV29-1	CSVVPLMDAPPRGYTF	TGCAGCGTTGTGCCCCTCATGGACGCGCCTCCTCGGGGCTACACCTTC
TRBD2	TRBJ2-7	.	TRBV7-8	CASSPPPRLAVYEQYF	TGTGCCAGCAGCCCACCTCCGCGGCTAGCGGTCTACGAGCAGTACTTC
.	TRBJ1-4	.	TRBV19	CASSIVTGRNEKLFF	TGTGCCAGTAGTATCGTTACCGGCCGTAATGAAAAACTGTTTTTT
TRBD2	TRBJ2-1	once	TRBV7-2	CASSLLGGGAYNEQFF	TGTGCCAGCAGCTTACTGGGCGGGGGAGCCTACAATGAGCAGTTCTTC
.	TRBJ2-7	.	TRBV30	CAWRGGGTGTYEQYF	TGTGCCTGGAGGGGGGGCGGGACTGGAACCTACGAGCAGTACTTC
TRBD2	TRBJ2-3	.	TRBV7-2	CASRPTSGRGDTQYF	TGTGCCAGCAGACCGACTAGCGGGAGAGGGGATACGCAGTATTTT
.	TRBJ2-3	once	TRBV6-5	CASKYGSTDTQYF	TGTGCCAGCAAATATGGGAGCACAGATACGCAGTATTTT
TRBD2	TRBJ2-2	.	TRBV2	CASSDPGLGIGELFF	TGTGCCAGCAGTGATCCGGGACTAGGGATCGGGGAGCTGTTTTTT
TRBD2	TRBJ2-1	.	TRBV7-9	CASRTRSYNEQFF	TGTGCCAGCCGGACTAGATCCTACAATGAGCAGTTCTTC
TRBD2	TRBJ2-7	.	TRBV7-9	CASSLGTGTSGTLHEQYF	TGTGCCAGCAGCCTCGGGACCGGGACTAGCGGGACCCTCCACGAGCAGTACTTC
.	TRBJ2-7	once	TRBV5-1	CASSLVGRGSYEQYF	TGCGCCAGCAGCTTGGTGGGCCGTGGGTCCTACGAGCAGTACTTC
TRBD1	TRBJ1-1	.	TRBV27	CASSLSPQGANTEAFF	TGTGCCAGCAGTTTATCCCCTCAGGGGGCGAACACTGAAGCTTTCTTT
.	TRBJ2-6	.	TRBV29-1	CSVPHPGVSGANVLTF	TGCAGCGTCCCCCACCCGGGGGTTTCTGGGGCCAACGTCCTGACTTTC
.	TRBJ2-1	.	TRBV27	CASSTTPLGGVPNEQFF	TGTGCCAGCAGTACAACCCCATTAGGGGGAGTCCCCAATGAGCAGTTCTTC
.	TRBJ1-2	.	TRBV9	CASSASSTNYGYTF	TGTGCCAGCAGCGCCAGCAGCACTAACTATGGCTACACCTTC
TRBD1	TRBJ1-5	.	TRBV15	CATSRDLRRTGISQPQHF	TGTGCCACCAGCAGAGATCTACGTCGGACAGGGATAAGTCAGCCCCAGCATTTT
TRBD1	TRBJ1-4	.	TRBV11-1	CASSPGQEYNEKLFF	TGTGCCAGCAGCCCTGGACAGGAATATAATGAAAAACTGTTTTTT
TRBD2	TRBJ2-3	.	TRBV7-9	CASSLNGLATDTQYF	TGTGCCAGCAGCTTAAACGGACTAGCGACAGATACGCAGTATTTT
.	TRBJ2-1	.	TRBV9	CASSVERGGSYNEQFF	TGTGCCAGCAGCGTAGAAAGGGGCGGCTCCTACAATGAGCAGTTCTTC
.	TRBJ2-6	.	TRBV10-1	CASSLQTIAQSRANVLTF	TGCGCCAGCAGTCTCCAGACGATCGCACAAAGTCGGGCCAACGTCCTGACTTTC
.	TRBJ1-3	.	TRBV30	CAWSQAGNTIYF	TGTGCCTGGAGTCAGGCGGGAAACACCATATATTTT
.	TRBJ2-5	.	TRBV19	CASSSLRYQETQYF	TGTGCCAGTAGTAGCTTGAGGTACCAAGAGACCCAGTACTTC
TRBD1	TRBJ2-7	.	TRBV30	CAWAGTGGTVDEQYF	TGTGCCTGGGCCGGGACAGGGGGCACCGTGGACGAGCAGTACTTC
TRBD1	TRBJ2-6	.	TRBV27	CASSLRFARDRANSGANVLTF	TGTGCCAGCAGTTTACGGTTCGCCCGGGACAGGGCTAACTCTGGGGCCAACGTCCTGACTTTC
.	TRBJ1-2	.	TRBV27	CASSLEGGGDGYTF	TGTGCCAGCAGTCTCGAAGGGGGGGGCGATGGCTACACCTTC
TRBD2	TRBJ2-5	.	TRBV27	CASALSSGFFTQYF	TGTGCCAGCGCCCTATCTAGCGGATTTTTTACCCAGTACTTC
TRBD1	TRBJ2-2	.	TRBV5-4	CASSPGQGAPAGELFF	TGTGCCAGCAGCCCGGGACAGGGGGCGCCGGCCGGGGAGCTGTTTTTT
.	TRBJ1-1	.	TRBV5-1	CASSPRAGPTEAFF	TGCGCCAGCAGCCCCAGGGCGGGGCCTACCGAAGCTTTCTTT
TRBD1	TRBJ2-1	.	TRBV7-2	CASSPKWTGGAYNEQFF	TGTGCCAGCAGCCCGAAGTGGACAGGGGGGGCCTACAATGAGCAGTTCTTC
.	TRBJ2-4	.	TRBV6-1	CASSGNIQYF	TGTGCCAGCAGTGGTAACATTCAGTACTTC
.	TRBJ2-1	.	TRBV7-6	CASTDLPNSFNEQFF	TGTGCCAGCACCGACCTCCCAAATAGTTTCAATGAGCAGTTCTTC
.	TRBJ1-1	medium-sized	TRBV9	CASSVGGDSEAFF	TGTGCCAGCAGCGTAGGGGGTGATAGCGAAGCTTTCTTT
TRBD1	TRBJ1-2	.	TRBV14	CASSLQGQGVRMDGYTF	TGTGCCAGCAGCCTACAGGGACAGGGGGTACGAATGGATGGCTACACCTTC
.	TRBJ2-3	.	TRBV7-3	CASRMDSSTDTQYF	TGTGCCAGCAGGATGGACTCCTCCACAGATACGCAGTATTTT
TRBD2	TRBJ2-3	.	TRBV27	CASSQRTSTDTQYF	TGTGCCAGCAGCCAACGGACTAGTACAGATACGCAGTATTTT
TRBD2	TRBJ2-1	.	TRBV7-2	CASNLGGLVGLAPNEQFF	TGTGCCAGCAACCTAGGAGGACTAGTAGGATTGGCACCCAATGAGCAGTTCTTC
.	TRBJ1-6	.	TRBV10-1	CASSVMRGGASYNSPLHF	TGCGCCAGCAGTGTAATGAGAGGGGGGGCCTCCTATAATTCACCCCTCCACTTT
.	TRBJ2-7	.	TRBV5-6	CASPPPGGYEQYF	TGTGCCAGCCCCCCCCCAGGAGGCTACGAGCAGTACTTC
.	TRBJ2-3	once	TRBV11-1	CASSLQGPPDTQYF	TGTGCCAGCAGCTTACAGGGTCCCCCAGATACGCAGTATTTT
TRBD1	TRBJ1-4	.	TRBV7-9	CASSLGGQYNEKLFF	TGTGCCAGCAGCTTAGGGGGACAGTATAATGAAAAACTGTTTTTT
.	TRBJ2-7	.	TRBV7-8	CASSFRRREEQYF	TGTGCCAGCAGCTTTCGACGAAGGGAAGAGCAGTACTTC
TRBD1	TRBJ1-5	.	TRBV2	CASKRDSINQPQHF	TGTGCCAGCAAGCGGGACAGCATTAATCAGCCCCAGCATTTT
.	TRBJ1-2	.	TRBV30	CAWSVGRINYGYTF	TGTGCCTGGAGTGTGGGCAGGATTAACTATGGCTACACCTTC